The 27 T cell receptor beta chains below come from one sample, sequenced in a study of metastatic and nonmetastatic thyroid tumors. Every patient underwent thyroid surgery untreated. TCRdb re-called the PCR reads with MiXCR. The sample holds around 30,000 clones, about 10% seen once. Sequences were obtained from blood. Receptors were obtained from a female donor with papillary thyroid cancer or a benign thyroid nodule (not recorded which). Some clones in this sample may be carry-over from other donors' samples.

This chain links TRBV6-5 with TRBJ1-2; tentative D call: TRBD1 (6 bases). Per germline, CDR1 MNHEY and CDR2 SVGAGI. The CDR3 is 12 residues long. The CDR3 sequence is CSGSSGDYGYTF. As DNA, the CDR3 is TGTTCCGGCAGTTCAGGGGACTATGGCTACACCTTC.

This clone appeared many times. The chain uses TRBV5-5 and TRBJ1-1; no reliable D call. Germline CDR1 and CDR2: SGHKS and YYEKEE (reference sequence). The CDR3 runs 13 residues. The V end was cut by 5 bases, the J end by 0 bases, with 8 bases between. The CDR3 sequence is CASRPTVNTEAFF. The CDR3 DNA reads TGTGCCAGCAGGCCTACAGTGAACACTGAAGCTTTCTTT.

The V and J genes are TRBV10-3 and TRBJ2-2; 7 bases match TRBD1. Germline V gene sequence: CDR1 ENHRY, CDR2 SYGVKD. V dropped 8 bases and J dropped 2; count of bases not matched to a gene: 5. The CDR3 sequence is 14 residues long. The CDR3 spells CAIWQGVNTGELFF. CDR3 DNA: TGTGCCATCTGGCAGGGGGTTAACACCGGGGAGCTGTTTTTT.

This clone appeared many times. The chain uses TRBV20-1 and TRBJ1-2; D is uncertain. V gave up 4 bases and J gave up 8 bases, with 23 bases separating them. Germline V CDR1 and CDR2: DFQATT, SNEGSKA (reference sequence). The CDR3 extends over 15 amino acids. CDR3 coding DNA: TGCAGTGCTACCTTTAACCGGGCCATGACCTGGGGCTACACCTTC. Translation gives CSATFNRAMTWGYTF.

This clone has just a few counts. This chain joins TRBV6-1 and TRBJ1-2; 11 bases align to TRBD1. V was pared by 4 bases and J by 4 bases, with 2 bases of the junction left unmatched. This CDR3 spans 14 amino acids. In germline, CDR1 is MNHNS, CDR2 SASEGT. The CDR3 DNA reads as TGTGCCAGCAGTGGGACAGGGGGCGGCTATGGCTACACCTTC. Translation: CASSGTGGGYGYTF.

This clone was counted at least ten times. V usage is TRBV7-2 and J usage is TRBJ2-7, with D maybe TRBD2 (7 bases). Between the trimmed V and J ends, which lost 1 base and 9 bases, there was a span of 10 bases. Germline CDR1 reads SGHTA; CDR2 reads FQGNSA. This CDR3 comprises 12 residues. The DNA for the CDR3 is TGTGCCAGCAGCTTAGAGGGGGGGTCGCAGTACTTC. Its protein product is CASSLEGGSQYF.

In its sample, this clone was seen many times. The chain has TRBV18 and TRBJ1-1; no reliable D call. The length of the CDR3 is 16 residues. Trimming removed 0 bases from V and 2 bases from J, with 13 bases in between. CDR1 and CDR2 from the germline V gene are KGHSH and LQKENI. For the CDR3, the DNA is TGTGCCAGCTCACCACCACGGCGGGTCAGCAACACTGAAGCTTTCTTT. Protein: CASSPPRRVSNTEAFF. Variable domain in full (rest from reference TRBV18 and TRBJ1-1): NAGVMQNPRHLVRRRGQEARLRCSPMKGHSHVYWYRQLPEEGLKFMVYLQKENIIDESGMPKERFSAEFPKEGPSILRIQQVVRGDSAAYFCASSPPRRVSNTEAFFGQGTRLTVV.

This clone was counted ten times or more. The V and J genes are TRBV3-1 and TRBJ2-2, with unresolved D. Germline V gene lookup returns CDR1 LGHDT and CDR2 YNNKEL (reference sequence). The CDR3 is 12 amino acids. V gave up 2 bases and J gave up 8 bases, with 6 bases separating them. The CDR3 loop is CASSQPRGELFF. The CDR3 DNA follows: TGTGCCAGCAGCCAACCCCGTGGGGAGCTGTTTTTT.

The chain couples TRBV3-1 to TRBJ2-2, with TRBD2 as a possible D gene (6 bases). Looked up from germline, CDR1 is LGHDT and CDR2 is YNNKEL (reference sequence). The V end lost 4 bases, the J end lost 6 bases, and 12 bases lay between the germline ends. The CDR3 runs to 14 residues. The CDR3 sequence is CASSPPGGSGELFF. The CDR3, as DNA: TGTGCCAGCAGCCCCCCCGGGGGATCCGGGGAGCTGTTTTTT. Using reference TRBV3-1 and TRBJ2-2 for the parts outside the CDR3, the full variable domain is DTAVSQTPKYLVTQMGNDKSIKCEQNLGHDTMYWYKQDSKKFLKIMFSYNNKELIINETVPNRFSPKSPDKAHLNLHINSLELGDSAVYFCASSPPGGSGELFFGEGSRLTVL.

The chain recombines TRBV20-1 with TRBJ1-2; 7 bases are shared with TRBD1. The length of the CDR3 is 15 residues. V lost 6 bases and J lost 2; bases outside the gene matches: 12. CDR1 and CDR2 (germline): DFQATT, SNEGSKA (reference sequence). CDR3 sequence (DNA): TGCAGTGCACATGTATTAGGGGGCTTAAACTATGGCTACACCTTC. Translating it yields CSAHVLGGLNYGYTF.

This clone came up a few times. The CDR3 reads CASSGRRAGPVAKNIQYF. The DNA of the CDR3 is TGTGCCAGCAGCGGCCGCAGAGCGGGACCCGTAGCCAAAAACATTCAGTACTTC. The chain recombines TRBV11-2 with TRBJ2-4, with TRBD2 matching 7 bases. The trim removed 5 bases at V and 0 bases at J, leaving 13 bases unmatched. The germline V gene has CDR1 SGHAT and CDR2 FQNNGV. The CDR3 contains 18 residues.

The sample holds many counts of this clone. V is TRBV5-6 and J is TRBJ2-5; possible D gene TRBD2, 7 bases. Looked up from germline, CDR1 is SGHDT and CDR2 is YYEEEE. The V end was cut by 6 bases, the J end by 0 bases, with 18 bases between. This CDR3 is built from 16 residues. CDR3 in amino acids: CASTGGPAGHQETQYF. CDR3 sequence (DNA): TGTGCCAGCACCGGGGGGCCAGCGGGCCACCAAGAGACCCAGTACTTC.

With regard to this clone: The junction does not match germline at one end; this may be a read error. V and J are TRBV9 and TRBJ2-2, with D unclear. The CDR3 is 15 residues long. Germline V lookup: CDR1 SGDLS, CDR2 YYNGEE. As DNA, the CDR3 is TGTGCCAGCAGCGTAGAGGAATTCGGACCCGGAGAGCTGTTTTTT. Amino acids: CASSVEEFGPGELFF.

This clone was counted many times. This chain links TRBV30 with TRBJ2-1; D perhaps matches TRBD2 (6 bases). CDR3 length: 12 amino acids. CDR1 and CDR2 from the germline V gene are GTSNPN and SVGIG (reference sequence). V gave up 3 bases and J gave up 4 bases, with 7 bases separating them. CDR3 in DNA: TGTGCCTGGAGCGGGAGTTACAATGAGCAGTTCTTC. This gives the protein CAWSGSYNEQFF.

This clone was seen ten or more times. Since a much larger clone is just one base distant, this may be a read error. The gene calls are TRBV30 and TRBJ1-6; no reliable D call. The CDR3 contains 15 residues. The germline gives CDR1 GTSNPN, CDR2 SVGIG (reference sequence). Trimming stripped 3 bases from V and 7 bases from J, with 16 bases between. The CDR3 sequence: CAWRGSSASNSPLHF. DNA for the CDR3: TGTGCCTGGAGGGGAAGTAGCGCCTCAAATTCACCCCTCCACTTT.

The sample holds many counts of this clone. The chain joins TRBV2 to TRBJ2-1; D is possibly TRBD1 (6 bases). Germline V gene lookup returns CDR1 SNHLY and CDR2 FYNNEI. V lost 8 bases, J lost 4 bases, and 9 bases lay in between. This CDR3 contains 12 residues. The CDR3 DNA follows: TGTGCCAGCTCGGACAGTTACAATGAGCAGTTCTTC. The encoded protein is CASSDSYNEQFF.

This clone was seen many times. V usage is TRBV30 and J usage is TRBJ1-2; tentatively, D is TRBD1 (5 bases). Trimming cost V 5 bases and J 4 bases, with 17 bases left between them. The germline gives CDR1 GTSNPN, CDR2 SVGIG (reference sequence). This CDR3 has 14 amino acids. This chain's CDR3 is CAWAQGRGVYGYTF. The CDR3 DNA is TGTGCCTGGGCCCAGGGTCGGGGGGTCTATGGCTACACCTTC. The complete variable domain, with remaining parts taken from reference TRBV30 and TRBJ1-2, reads SQTIHQWPATLVQPVGSPLSLECTVEGTSNPNLYWYRQAAGRGLQLLFYSVGIGQISSEVPQNLSASRPQDRQFILSSKKLLLSDSGFYLCAWAQGRGVYGYTFGSGTRLTVV.

This clone appeared many times. The genes are TRBV6-2 or TRBV6-3 and TRBJ1-2, with D possibly being TRBD1 (6 bases). CDR3 length equals 13 residues. Germline values: CDR1 MNHEY, CDR2 SVGEGT. V shed 5 bases and J shed 5 bases, with 12 bases lying between them. The DNA of the CDR3 is TGTGCCAGCAGTCTCCACAGGGAGTATGGCTACACCTTC. Protein sequence: CASSLHREYGYTF.

In this sample, this clone turned up many times. The chain employs TRBV9 and TRBJ2-7, with unresolved D. V lost 4 bases to trimming and J lost 2 bases, with 13 bases between them. This CDR3 is built from 14 residues. Germline CDR1 SGDLS, CDR2 YYNGEE. The CDR3: CASSPREIPYEQYF. Here the CDR3 DNA reads TGTGCCAGCAGCCCCCGTGAGATTCCCTACGAGCAGTACTTC.

This clone was counted at least ten times. The chain combines TRBV20-1 with TRBJ2-2; no clear D gene. V shed 0 bases and J shed 4 bases, with 6 bases lying between them. The CDR3 has 13 amino acids. Germline V CDR1 and CDR2: DFQATT, SNEGSKA (reference sequence). The chain's CDR3 is CSARDKSTGELFF. CDR3 nucleotides: TGCAGTGCTAGAGACAAGTCCACCGGGGAGCTGTTTTTT.

This clone has at least ten counts. The chain recombines TRBV6-5 with TRBJ2-3; D may be TRBD2 (5 bases). Per the germline V gene, CDR1 is MNHEY and CDR2 is SVGAGI. Trimming left V 0 bases short and J 4 bases short, with 8 bases between. CDR3 length: 14 amino acids. CDR3 in DNA: TGTGCCAGCAGTTACTCGACCGGGGCAGATACGCAGTATTTT. Encoded protein: CASSYSTGADTQYF.

This clone was recorded at least ten times. V gene TRBV2 combines with J gene TRBJ1-2; 9 nucleotides line up with TRBD1. CDR1 SNHLY and CDR2 FYNNEI come from the germline V gene. The CDR3 has 15 amino acids. The J segment lost 4 bases and the V segment lost 6 bases, leaving 9 bases of the junction unmatched. The CDR3 reads CASRARGGQGYGYTF. The CDR3 coding sequence is TGTGCCAGCAGGGCACGGGGGGGACAGGGCTATGGCTACACCTTC.

This clone was counted at least ten times. V usage is TRBV19 and J usage is TRBJ2-6; possible D gene TRBD1, 5 bases. CDR3 length: 15 amino acids. V was clipped by 3 bases and J by 3 bases, with 9 bases between them. Germline CDR1 LNHDA, CDR2 SQIVND (reference sequence). The DNA of the CDR3 is TGTGCCAGTAGTATTGCAGGGTTTGGGGCCAACGTCCTGACTTTC. Protein: CASSIAGFGANVLTF.

This clone has at least ten counts. The gene calls are TRBV6-5 and TRBJ2-5, with D perhaps matching TRBD1 (5 bases). The V gene's germline CDR1 is MNHEY and CDR2 SVGAGI. The CDR3 covers 15 residues. Deletions cut 0 bases from V and 4 bases from J, with 12 bases between. DNA for the CDR3: TGTGCCAGCAGTTACTCGGGGCGAGCCCTAGAGACCCAGTACTTC. Protein: CASSYSGRALETQYF.

Many counts were recorded for this clone. This chain connects TRBV7-9 to TRBJ1-4, with D possibly matching TRBD1 (5 bases). The germline V gene encodes CDR1 SEHNR and CDR2 FQNEAQ (reference sequence). V lost 1 base, J lost 11 bases, and 8 bases lay in between. The CDR3 extends over 12 amino acids. The CDR3 sequence: CASSLGRDKLFF. The CDR3 DNA follows: TGTGCCAGCAGCTTAGGGAGGGACAAACTGTTTTTT.

This clone was seen many times. The gene calls are TRBV2 and TRBJ1-4; 8 bases map to TRBD1. CDR1 and CDR2 from the germline V gene are SNHLY and FYNNEI. V lost 8 bases, J lost 5 bases, and 7 bases stayed unmatched. This CDR3 has 14 residues. The CDR3 DNA sequence: TGTGCCAGCGGGACAGGCCGGGGGAATGAAAAACTGTTTTTT. Its translation: CASGTGRGNEKLFF.

This clone was observed a few times. Given a much more abundant clone one base away, this may be a read error. This CDR3 is also generated by other DNA sequences in the sample. V and J are TRBV28 and TRBJ1-1; 7 positions match TRBD1. Germline loops: CDR1 MDHEN, CDR2 SYDVKM. The CDR3 sequence is 14 residues long. The CDR3 DNA is TGTGCCAGCAGTTTAAATCAGGGGGACACTGAGGCTTTCTTT. Translated: CASSLNQGDTEAFF.